This T cell receptor (beta chain) was recorded in a study of siplizumab effects on memory and regulatory T cells. General study findings and limits: Siplizumab conditions gave an average of around 70% Treg-derived mappable alloreactive CD4+ clones, versus about 30% for controls. Naive T cells appeared more diverse than memory cells and seemed to be major alloresponse contributors. Tregs proliferating in siplizumab cultures lacked confirmation of their suppressive function.

This clone was seen once. Its antigen is unidentified. CDR1 and CDR2 (germline): SGHVS, FNYEAQ. This CDR3 region has 16 residues. Unmatched junction bases numbered 7, after V lost 5 bases and J lost 0 bases. Measured with immunoSEQ multiplex PCR; TCRdb has only the in-frame clones, and not every one. The sample has some 120,000 clones; approximately 94% are singletons. This chain uses TRBV7-6 with TRBJ2-3; TRBD1 matches 8 bases. Sequencing used non-Treg CD4+ T cells sorted from blood. The receptor comes from a human donor in good health. The CDR3 spells CASSAIRGLSTDTQYF. The CDR3 DNA sequence: TGTGCCAGCAGCGCGATCAGGGGGCTGAGCACAGATACGCAGTATTTT.